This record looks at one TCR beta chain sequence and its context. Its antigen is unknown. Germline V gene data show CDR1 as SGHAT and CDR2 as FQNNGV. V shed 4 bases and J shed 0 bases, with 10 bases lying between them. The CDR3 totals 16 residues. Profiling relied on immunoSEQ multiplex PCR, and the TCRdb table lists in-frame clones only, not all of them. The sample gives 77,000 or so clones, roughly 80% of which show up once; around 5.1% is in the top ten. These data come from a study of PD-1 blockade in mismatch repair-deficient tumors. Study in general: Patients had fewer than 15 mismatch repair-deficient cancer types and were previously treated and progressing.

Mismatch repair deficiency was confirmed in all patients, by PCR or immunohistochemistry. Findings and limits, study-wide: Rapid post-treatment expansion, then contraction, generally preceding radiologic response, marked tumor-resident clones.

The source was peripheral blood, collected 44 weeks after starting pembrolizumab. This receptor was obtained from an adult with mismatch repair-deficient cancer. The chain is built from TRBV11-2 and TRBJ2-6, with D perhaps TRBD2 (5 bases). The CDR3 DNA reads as TGTGCCAGCAGCTGGGAGCAGAGCTCTGGGGCCAACGTCCTGACTTTC. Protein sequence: CASSWEQSSGANVLTF.